Listed here is a single T cell receptor (beta chain). These data are taken from a study of blood T cell repertoires in COVID-19. For the study at large: In each case, the material was cDNA or gDNA derived from T cells, B-cell-depleted T cells, or PBMCs.

Patients at the Seattle site were enrolled during active infection and followed longitudinally. Produced via immunoSEQ multiplex PCR; TCRdb's table is partial and in-frame only. This sample has roughly 290,000 clones, with 84% found just once. The clonotype originates from a person between 70 and 80 years old with COVID-19, enrolled during active disease. Source material: peripheral blood.

CDR3: CASSAAGFRNEQFF. The CDR3, as DNA: TGTGCCAGCAGTGCCGCAGGCTTTAGGAATGAGCAGTTCTTC. This chain connects TRBV28 to TRBJ2-1; D is uncertain. Trimming took 5 bases from V and 7 from J, leaving 15 bases between them. The germline gives CDR1 MDHEN, CDR2 SYDVKM. The CDR3 spans 14 residues. Variable domain in full (rest from reference TRBV28 and TRBJ2-1): DVKVTQSSRYLVKRTGEKVFLECVQDMDHENMFWYRQDPGLGLRLIYFSYDVKMKEKGDIPEGYSVSREKKERFSLILESASTNQTSMYLCASSAAGFRNEQFFGPGTRLTVL.